This T cell receptor (beta chain) was profiled in a study of blood T cell repertoires in COVID-19. The protocol was immunoSEQ multiplex PCR, while the TCRdb copy is restricted to in-frame clones and leaves out a portion. Of some 150,000 clones listed, around 84% are singletons. Membership in each cohort depended on participant-reported clinical history. The trim removed 2 bases at V and 4 bases at J, leaving 3 bases unmatched. The germline CDR1 and CDR2 sequences are SGDLS and YYNGEE. The CDR3 has 14 amino acids. The receptor was isolated from a man aged 50 to 60 who had recovered from COVID-19. The sample taken for sequencing was PBMCs or T cells enriched from blood (not recorded which). The V and J genes are TRBV9 and TRBJ1-1, with TRBD1 matching 9 bases. The CDR3 DNA sequence: TGTGCCAGCAGCGTCGGGGACAGGGTCACTGAAGCTTTCTTT. This codes for CASSVGDRVTEAFF.